One T cell receptor beta chain is described in this entry. Sequence at one end of the junction differs from germline and may be a read error. This sample is drawn from a study of blood T cell repertoires in COVID-19. Study as a whole: There were acute and convalescent COVID-19 samples, and they came from the United States, Italy and Spain. T cells, B-cell-depleted T cells, or PBMCs supplied cDNA or gDNA.

Study processing details: Counts of nucleated cells, estimated from reference gene primer amplification, were obtained. Clones were read by immunoSEQ multiplex PCR, and TCRdb kept only the in-frame ones, dropping some. V and J calls and clone size are those listed in that table; D and trimming were worked out from the DNA. Here the sample spans 450,000 to 500,000 clones, roughly 85% being singletons. This CDR3 has 11 amino acids. From germline, CDR1 is MNHNS and CDR2 SASEGT. The sequenced material came from peripheral blood. The chain combines TRBV6-1 with TRBJ1-1, with D unclear. The receptor was isolated from a human donor in a cohort sampled during active COVID-19. CDR3 region: CASSDGQVIIF. In DNA, the CDR3 is TGTGCCAGCAGTGATGGCCAGGTGATTATCTTT.